These 2 T cell receptor beta chains were all obtained from the same sample, sequenced in a study of blood T cell repertoires in COVID-19. This table comes from immunoSEQ multiplex PCR, and its TCRdb copy is limited to in-frame clones, with some not included. This sample yields approximately 150,000 clones, of which approximately 95% are seen a single time; less than 2% belongs to the top ten. The sample comprised peripheral blood. Receptors originate from a woman in her fifties or sixties with COVID-19, enrolled during active disease.

A note on this clone: The same CDR3 also results from other DNA sequences found in this sample. The J gene is TRBJ2-5, the V gene TRBV7-9, with D possibly TRBD2 on 6 matching bases. V lost 3 bases to trimming and J lost 3 bases, with 8 bases between them. This CDR3 has 13 amino acids. Germline V gene data show CDR1 as SEHNR and CDR2 as FQNEAQ (reference sequence). CDR3 residues: CASSFSGEETQYF. The CDR3 DNA is TGTGCCAGCAGCTTTAGCGGAGAAGAGACCCAGTACTTC. The full variable domain, its missing parts supplied by reference TRBV7-9 and TRBJ2-5, is DTGVSQNPRHKITKRGQNVTFRCDPISEHNRLYWYRQTLGQGPEFLTYFQNEAQLEKSRLLSDRFSAERPKGSFSTLEIQRTEQGDSAMYLCASSFSGEETQYFGPGTRLLVL.

V is TRBV7-9 and J is TRBJ1-3, with D possibly being TRBD1 (5 bases). This CDR3 has 15 amino acids. Germline CDR1 is SEHNR and CDR2 is FQNEAQ (reference sequence). The V end lost 7 bases, the J end lost 0 bases, and 13 bases lay between the germline ends. CDR3 DNA: TGTGCCAGCACCACCGGGACTAACTCTGGAAACACCATATATTTT. Translation gives CASTTGTNSGNTIYF. The full variable domain, rest sourced from reference TRBV7-9 and TRBJ1-3, is DTGVSQNPRHKITKRGQNVTFRCDPISEHNRLYWYRQTLGQGPEFLTYFQNEAQLEKSRLLSDRFSAERPKGSFSTLEIQRTEQGDSAMYLCASTTGTNSGNTIYFGEGSWLTVV.